Shown below are 20 T cell receptor beta chains from a single sample sequenced in a study of shared clonotypes between healthy human individuals. Produced via immunoSEQ multiplex PCR; TCRdb's table is partial and in-frame only. The data contain about 120,000 clones, around 68% of them singletons. Sample: memory CD8+ T cells sorted from blood. This sample's subset: CD45RO+ cells pooled with CCR7-negative TemRA cells. Every receptor here comes from a woman between 25 and 40 years old in good health.

This clone was detected only a few times. This chain links TRBV6-1 with TRBJ1-4; 8 bases are shared with TRBD1. From germline, CDR1 is MNHNS and CDR2 SASEGT. This CDR3 region has 14 residues. V gave up 7 bases and J gave up 6 bases; unmatched junction bases: 7. As DNA, the CDR3 is TGTGCCAGCACCATGACAGGGGAGTATGAAAAACTGTTTTTT. Amino acids: CASTMTGEYEKLFF.

The chain couples TRBV6-5 to TRBJ1-2; 8 nucleotides align to TRBD1. The trim removed 8 bases at V and 6 bases at J, leaving 5 bases unmatched. The CDR3 is made up of 12 amino acids. Germline CDR1 is MNHEY and CDR2 is SVGAGI. The CDR3, as DNA: TGTGCCAGCTCGGACAGGGACGATGGCTACACCTTC. As protein: CASSDRDDGYTF.

This chain connects TRBV27 to TRBJ2-7; a possible D gene is TRBD1 (6 bases). V shed 5 bases and J shed 4 bases, with 15 bases lying between them. CDR1 is MNHEY, CDR2 SMNVEV, per germline (reference sequence). The CDR3 spans 14 residues. The CDR3 region has the DNA TGTGCCAGCAGTCTACCGGGACACACATACGAGCAGTACTTC. This codes for CASSLPGHTYEQYF.

J is TRBJ2-3 and V is TRBV7-6, with D possibly TRBD2 on 6 matching bases. CDR1 and CDR2 (germline): SGHVS, FNYEAQ. There are 17 residues in the CDR3. Trimming stripped 5 bases from V and 2 bases from J, with 20 bases between. The CDR3 protein is CASSQTAAGRNTDTQYF. The CDR3 DNA follows: TGTGCCAGCAGCCAAACGGCGGCGGGACGGAACACAGATACGCAGTATTTT.

The chain employs TRBV10-3 and TRBJ2-1, with 9 bases matching TRBD1. The CDR3 extends over 15 amino acids. Germline V gene sequence: CDR1 ENHRY, CDR2 SYGVKD. V was clipped by 4 bases and J by 8 bases; unmatched bases: 9. CDR3 DNA sequence: TGTGCCATCAGTGGCACCGGGACAGGGCGGCATGAGCAGTTCTTC. This encodes CAISGTGTGRHEQFF.

This clone came up a few times. V usage is TRBV4-2 and J usage is TRBJ2-3; 10 bases are shared with TRBD2. This CDR3 region has 16 residues. Germline values: CDR1 LGHNA, CDR2 YNFKEQ. The V gene end was trimmed by 1 base and the J gene end by 2 bases; junction bases not matched to a gene: 3. CDR3 sequence (DNA): TGTGCCAGCAGCCAAGTGGGGACTAGCGTCACAGATACGCAGTATTTT. The encoded protein is CASSQVGTSVTDTQYF.

The chain recombines TRBV28 with TRBJ2-7; D not resolved. Germline loops: CDR1 MDHEN, CDR2 SYDVKM. The CDR3 totals 19 residues. The V and J ends lost 6 bases and 4 bases respectively, with 31 bases between them. The CDR3: CASSPVYWRPQGRPYEQYF. The CDR3 DNA follows: TGTGCCAGCAGCCCCGTTTATTGGCGGCCCCAAGGTCGTCCTTACGAGCAGTACTTC.

The CDR3 nucleotides read TGTGCCAGCAGCCTCGGCGGAGGATTACGGGCCAAAAACATTCAGTACTTC. Encoded protein: CASSLGGGLRAKNIQYF. The V call is TRBV14, the J call TRBJ2-4, with TRBD2 as a possible D gene (5 bases). Trimming left V 4 bases short and J 1 base short, with 17 bases between. Germline CDR1 and CDR2: SGHDN and FVKESK. CDR3 size: 17 residues.

This clone was recorded once. The CDR3: CASSQELDGIYEQYF. Here the CDR3 DNA reads TGCGCCAGCAGCCAAGAATTGGACGGGATCTACGAGCAGTACTTC. The J gene is TRBJ2-7, the V gene TRBV4-3, with a tentative D call TRBD2 (5 bases). Trimming left V 0 bases short and J 3 bases short, with 12 bases between. CDR3 length: 15 residues. In germline, CDR1 is LGHNA, CDR2 YSLEER.

The chain has TRBV5-1 and TRBJ1-2; D call uncertain. Trimming left V 1 base short and J 3 bases short, with 10 bases between. Looked up from germline, CDR1 is SGHRS and CDR2 is YFSETQ. CDR3 size: 14 residues. The CDR3 region has the DNA TGCGCCAGCAGCTTGACGGGATCTTACTATGGCTACACCTTC. Translating gives CASSLTGSYYGYTF.

This clone was detected a few times. The CDR3: CASRQLAGGTDTQYF. CDR3 sequence (DNA): TGTGCCAGCAGGCAACTAGCGGGAGGGACAGATACGCAGTATTTT. This rearrangement joins TRBV7-6 to TRBJ2-3; 13 nucleotides line up with TRBD2. Germline V gene data show CDR1 as SGHVS and CDR2 as FNYEAQ. The ends lost 6 bases at V and 3 bases at J; junction bases unmatched: 3. This CDR3 is 15 amino acids long.

This clone is a singleton in its sample. This chain connects TRBV2 to TRBJ2-7; D uncertain. V shed 2 bases and J shed 2 bases, with 10 bases lying between them. The CDR3 runs to 14 residues. CDR1 is SNHLY and CDR2 is FYNNEI in the germline V gene. The CDR3 nucleotides read TGTGCCAGCAGTGAAAGCGCAGGAGCCTACGAGCAGTACTTC. Its protein product is CASSESAGAYEQYF.

This chain uses TRBV5-1 with TRBJ2-7, with D hard to call. The CDR3 length is 15 residues. V was pared by 0 bases and J by 3 bases, with 13 bases between. Germline CDR1 SGHRS, CDR2 YFSETQ. CDR3 residues: CASSLDHVSIYEQYF. In DNA form, the CDR3 reads TGCGCCAGCAGCTTGGATCACGTGAGCATCTACGAGCAGTACTTC.

The CDR3 DNA is TGCGCCAGCAGCCAAGAAGGCGGGAGAGCTGATACGCAGTATTTT. Its protein is CASSQEGGRADTQYF. The V call is TRBV4-1, the J call TRBJ2-3; TRBD2 agrees at 7 bases. The CDR3 runs to 15 residues. CDR1 and CDR2 from the germline V gene are MGHRA and YSYEKL. Losses at the gene ends were 0 bases for V and 6 bases for J; bases not matched to a gene: 6.

V gene TRBV6-1 combines with J gene TRBJ1-1, with TRBD1 identical over 7 bases. The CDR3 consists of 13 residues. CDR1 MNHNS and CDR2 SASEGT come from the germline V gene. Trimming took 8 bases from V and 5 from J; bases not matched to a gene: 8. The CDR3, as DNA: TGTGCCAGCGGGGACAGTGTGGGTACTGAAGCTTTCTTT. Protein sequence: CASGDSVGTEAFF.

V gene TRBV15 combines with J gene TRBJ2-7; TRBD1 or TRBD2 may be the D gene (5 bases each). CDR1 is LNHNV, CDR2 YYDKDF, per germline (reference sequence). The CDR3 extends over 14 amino acids. V was cut by 1 base and J by 0 bases, with 7 bases left in between. CDR3 in DNA: TGTGCCACCAGCAGAGGAGGGGACTCCTACGAGCAGTACTTC. Translated: CATSRGGDSYEQYF.

This clone showed up many times. Other nucleotide sequences from this sample produce the same CDR3. The rearrangement joins TRBV9 to TRBJ2-3; D might be TRBD2 (7 bases). This CDR3 has 14 amino acids. CDR1 is SGDLS and CDR2 is YYNGEE in the germline V gene. The V end was cut by 0 bases, the J end by 4 bases, with 9 bases between. The CDR3 DNA reads TGTGCCAGCAGCGTAGCGGGGGGCTCAGATACGCAGTATTTT. This sequence encodes CASSVAGGSDTQYF.

This clone was counted only a few times. The chain has TRBV27 and TRBJ2-1; possible D gene TRBD2, 6 bases. This CDR3 contains 14 residues. Per germline, CDR1 MNHEY and CDR2 SMNVEV (reference sequence). Trimming pared 1 base from V and 9 bases from J, leaving 13 bases between. The CDR3 region is CASSLYDPGGEQFF. DNA for the CDR3: TGTGCCAGCAGTTTATACGACCCCGGGGGTGAGCAGTTCTTC.

This rearrangement joins TRBV5-1 to TRBJ2-1; D is possibly TRBD2 (5 bases). Germline CDR1 is SGHRS and CDR2 is YFSETQ. V lost 0 bases to trimming and J lost 0 bases, with 7 bases between them. The CDR3 is 15 residues long. The CDR3 DNA sequence: TGCGCCAGCAGCTTGGACCTAGCCTCCTACAATGAGCAGTTCTTC. This gives the protein CASSLDLASYNEQFF.

This sequence joins TRBV2 and TRBJ1-3, with 7 bases that match TRBD1. The CDR3 length is 15 residues. Germline V gene lookup returns CDR1 SNHLY and CDR2 FYNNEI. V shed 3 bases and J 4 bases; nucleotides not matched to a gene: 6. The CDR3 DNA sequence: TGTGCCAGCAGTGACCGACAGGGAGCAGGAAACACCATATATTTT. Its translation: CASSDRQGAGNTIYF.